This entry is about one T cell receptor beta chain. The antigen is unknown. This sample is part of a study of OX40 agonist ivuxolimab in advanced cancers. Background on the study: Cancers in dose escalation were hepatocellular, melanoma, renal cell and head and neck. Three patients got partial responses; one had hepatocellular carcinoma and two had cutaneous melanoma. Participants could have had prior anti-PD-1, anti-PD-L1 or anti-CTLA-4 therapy, and less than 45% had some.

Broader study findings: At 0.1 to 3.0 mg/kg and by week 6, clonal expansion occurred in CD4+ and CD8+ blood T cells.

Clones were read by immunoSEQ multiplex PCR, and TCRdb kept only the in-frame ones, dropping some. The sample lists 50,000 to 70,000 clones, 85% to 90% occurring once. This TCR was sampled from an adult with an advanced solid tumor such as melanoma, head and neck, liver or kidney cancer. Here the sequenced sample was CD4+ or CD8+ T cells sorted from blood, taken in a trial of the OX40 agonist ivuxolimab.

CDR3 amino acids: CASSLDSGQAEQFF. The CDR3 nucleotides are TGTGCCAGCAGCTTAGACTCCGGGCAGGCTGAGCAGTTCTTC. The chain employs TRBV7-6 and TRBJ2-1, with D uncertain. The V end lost 1 base, the J end lost 9 bases, and 13 bases lay between the germline ends. Germline CDR1 and CDR2: SGHVS and FNYEAQ. The CDR3 sequence is 14 residues long.